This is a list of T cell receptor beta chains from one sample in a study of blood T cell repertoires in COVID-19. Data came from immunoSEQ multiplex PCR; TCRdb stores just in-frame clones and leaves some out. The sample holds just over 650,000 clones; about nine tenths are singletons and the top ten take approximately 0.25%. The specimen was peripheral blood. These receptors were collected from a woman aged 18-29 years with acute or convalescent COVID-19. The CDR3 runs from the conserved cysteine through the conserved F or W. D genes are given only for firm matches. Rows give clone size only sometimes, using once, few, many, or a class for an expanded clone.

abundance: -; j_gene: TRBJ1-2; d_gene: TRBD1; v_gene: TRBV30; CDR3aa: CAWRPRGQDYGYTF; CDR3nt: TGTGCCTGGAGGCCTCGCGGACAGGACTATGGCTACACCTTC
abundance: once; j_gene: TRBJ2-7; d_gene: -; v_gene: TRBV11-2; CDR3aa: CASSFGQQGLLTYEQYF; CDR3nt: TGTGCCAGCAGCTTCGGACAACAGGGTCTCTTGACCTACGAGCAGTACTTC
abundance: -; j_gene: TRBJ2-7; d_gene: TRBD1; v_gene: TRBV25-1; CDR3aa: CASSGQGTTLEQYF; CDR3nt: TGTGCCAGCAGTGGACAGGGAACGACGCTGGAGCAGTACTTC
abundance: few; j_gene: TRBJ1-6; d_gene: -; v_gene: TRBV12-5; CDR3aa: CASGLAGYSSYNSPLHF; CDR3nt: TGTGCTAGTGGTTTAGCGGGTTACAGCTCCTATAATTCACCCCTCCACTTT
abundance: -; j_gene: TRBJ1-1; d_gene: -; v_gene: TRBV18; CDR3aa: CASSPPGSDEAFF; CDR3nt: TGTGCCAGCTCACCACCGGGGAGCGATGAAGCTTTCTTT
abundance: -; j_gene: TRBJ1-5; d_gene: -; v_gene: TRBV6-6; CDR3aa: CASSYPDQPQHF; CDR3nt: TGTGCCAGCAGTTACCCCGATCAGCCCCAGCATTTT
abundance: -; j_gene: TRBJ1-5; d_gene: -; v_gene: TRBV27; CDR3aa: CASSLAVNQPQHF; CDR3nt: TGTGCCAGCAGTTTGGCGGTCAATCAGCCCCAGCATTTT
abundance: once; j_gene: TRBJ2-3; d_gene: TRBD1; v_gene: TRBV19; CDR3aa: CASSLTGAGTDTQYF; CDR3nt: TGTGCCAGTAGCCTGACAGGGGCCGGCACAGATACGCAGTATTTT
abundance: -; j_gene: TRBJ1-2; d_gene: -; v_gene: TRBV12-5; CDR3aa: CASGRQPNYGYTF; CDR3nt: TGTGCTAGTGGTCGACAGCCTAACTATGGCTACACCTTC
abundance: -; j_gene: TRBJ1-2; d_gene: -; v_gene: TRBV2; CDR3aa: CASSGTPLYGYTF; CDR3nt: TGTGCCAGCAGTGGGACACCACTCTATGGCTACACCTTC
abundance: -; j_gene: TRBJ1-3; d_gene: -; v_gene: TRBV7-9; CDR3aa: CATLASGNTIYF; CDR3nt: TGTGCCACCCTGGCCTCTGGAAACACCATATATTTT
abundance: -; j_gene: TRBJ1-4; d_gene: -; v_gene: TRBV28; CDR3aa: CASSPGQNEKLFF; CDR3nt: TGTGCCAGCAGCCCCGGACAGAATGAAAAACTGTTTTTT
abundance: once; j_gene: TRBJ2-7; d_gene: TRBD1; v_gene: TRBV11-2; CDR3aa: CASSHHRGQMYEQYF; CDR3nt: TGTGCCAGCAGCCACCACAGGGGCCAGATGTACGAGCAGTACTTC